Below, 27 T cell receptor beta chains from the same sample are listed, as sequenced in a study of T cells after yellow fever vaccination (dated by TCRdb to between 2018 and 2021). The treatment or condition label corresponds to: live attenuated yellow fever vaccine strain. Libraries were prepared through 5' RACE. The data were produced on an Illumina HiSeq 2500. TCRdb passed the public sequencing reads through fastp at Q25 and MiXCR, retaining productive beta sequences. Rows with a matching CDR3 protein are joined into one entry that keeps the most common DNA and genes. In all, the sample holds some 560,000 distinct CDR3 sequences, and around 21% of those were seen once. The ten top clones hold 13% to 15% of the sample. The sample consisted of PBMCs, taken 15 days after the yellow fever booster vaccination. All receptors come from a man aged 30 to 39 who received the YFV17D yellow fever vaccine.

This clonotype has only a few counts. J is TRBJ2-7 and V is TRBV6-6; 10 nucleotides agree with TRBD2. The CDR3 loop spans 13 amino acids. CDR1 and CDR2 (germline): MNHNY, SVGAGI (reference sequence). With 7 bases clipped from V and 6 bases from J, the junction kept 6 bases outside the gene matches. CDR3 coding DNA: TGTGCCAGCAATAAGCGGGAGGGTCTCGAGCAGTACTTC. Its translation is CASNKREGLEQYF.

Only a few counts were recorded for this clonotype. The chain couples TRBV12-3 or TRBV12-4 to TRBJ1-1, with D unresolved. The CDR3 spans 13 residues. Trimming left V 2 bases short and J 1 base short, with 5 bases between. The DNA of the CDR3 is TGTGCCAGCAGTTTAAGTTGGAACACTGAAGCTTTCTTT. As protein: CASSLSWNTEAFF.

This clonotype showed up just a few times. This CDR3 is CSARTGQGHYTF. The CDR3 nucleotides read TGCAGTGCTAGGACCGGACAGGGTCACTACACCTTC. The rearrangement uses TRBV20-1 and TRBJ1-2, with 8 bases fitting TRBD1. The CDR3 consists of 12 residues. The trim removed 3 bases at V and 10 bases at J, leaving 7 bases unmatched. From germline, CDR1 is DFQATT and CDR2 SNEGSKA (reference sequence).

V gene TRBV29-1 combines with J gene TRBJ1-5; D is possibly TRBD1 (5 bases). The CDR3 is 13 residues long. Trimming shortened V by 4 bases and J by 1 base, and 8 bases separated the two germline ends. Germline CDR1 is SQVTM and CDR2 is ANQGSEA. DNA for the CDR3: TGCAGCGTTGCTAGGGACAGCAATCAGCCCCAGCATTTT. The encoded protein is CSVARDSNQPQHF.

The chain recombines TRBV29-1 with TRBJ1-1; no reliable D call. Germline lookup yields CDR1 SQVTM and CDR2 ANQGSEA. The CDR3 extends over 13 amino acids. Trimming took off 3 bases at V and 0 bases at J, with 8 bases between the two ends. The CDR3 coding sequence is TGCAGCGTTGATGCCCCATTGAACACTGAAGCTTTCTTT. Protein product: CSVDAPLNTEAFF.

This clonotype occurred a few times. The gene calls are TRBV4-3 and TRBJ2-1; TRBD2 matches at 8 bases. The germline gives CDR1 LGHNA, CDR2 YSLEER. This CDR3 is built from 16 residues. V dropped 2 bases and J dropped 6; count of bases not matched to a gene: 9. CDR3 in amino acids: CASSQWGEREGNEQFF. The CDR3 DNA reads TGCGCCAGCAGCCAATGGGGGGAACGGGAGGGCAATGAGCAGTTCTTC.

This clonotype turned up a few times. The CDR3 sequence is CASSLTSASSYEQYF. The CDR3 DNA sequence: TGTGCCAGCAGTCTGACTAGCGCCAGCTCCTACGAGCAGTACTTC. J is TRBJ2-7 and V is TRBV27, with 8 bases matching TRBD2. Unmatched junction bases numbered 6, after V lost 5 bases and J lost 0 bases. The germline CDR1 and CDR2 sequences are MNHEY and SMNVEV (reference sequence). The CDR3 contains 15 residues.

The CDR3 here is CASSGGLADYNEQFF. As DNA, the CDR3 is TGTGCCAGCAGTGGGGGACTAGCGGACTACAATGAGCAGTTCTTC. The rearrangement links TRBV28 to TRBJ2-1; 11 bases match TRBD2. Germline V gene data show CDR1 as MDHEN and CDR2 as SYDVKM. The CDR3 length is 15 residues. Unmatched junction bases numbered 3, after V lost 5 bases and J lost 3 bases.

The chain has TRBV2 and TRBJ2-5, with D maybe TRBD2 (5 bases). Germline CDR1 is SNHLY and CDR2 is FYNNEI. V lost 5 bases and J 5 bases, leaving 15 bases between the germline ends. This CDR3 is built from 14 residues. The CDR3 region is CASSPGLVAETQYF. CDR3 DNA: TGTGCCAGCAGTCCCGGACTTGTGGCGGAGACCCAGTACTTC.

This clonotype was found many times. V gene TRBV7-2 combines with J gene TRBJ2-1; no clear D gene. CDR3 size: 11 residues. With 0 bases removed from V and 6 bases from J, the gap between germline ends came to 0 bases. Germline CDR1 is SGHTA and CDR2 is FQGNSA. The CDR3 nucleotides are TGTGCCAGCAGCTTAGCCAATGAGCAGTTCTTC. Translating gives CASSLANEQFF.

The CDR3 coding sequence is TGTGCCATCAGTGGCGCTCCCGGGACGAACGACCATGAGCAGTTCTTC. Its translation: CAISGAPGTNDHEQFF. V gene TRBV10-3 combines with J gene TRBJ2-1; TRBD1 or TRBD2 may be the D gene (5 bases each). V lost 4 bases, J lost 8 bases, and 21 bases lay in between. The CDR3 is 16 residues long. Germline V gene sequence: CDR1 ENHRY, CDR2 SYGVKD.

This clonotype was seen a handful of times. The chain couples TRBV12-3 or TRBV12-4 to TRBJ2-3, with unresolved D. The V gene lost 5 bases and the J gene lost 0 bases, with 12 bases spanning the gap. CDR3 length equals 15 residues. The CDR3 coding sequence is TGTGCCAGCAGTCCATTGTTGGGGAGCACAGATACGCAGTATTTT. Translated, it gives CASSPLLGSTDTQYF.

The rearrangement uses TRBV3-1 and TRBJ1-2; possible D gene TRBD1, 5 bases. The CDR3 is 13 amino acids. In germline, CDR1 is LGHDT, CDR2 YNNKEL (reference sequence). V was cut by 7 bases and J by 7 bases, with 16 bases left in between. The CDR3 is CASKRTRGGGYTF. DNA of the CDR3: TGTGCCAGCAAACGGACAAGGGGAGGTGGCTACACCTTC.

V gene TRBV7-6 combines with J gene TRBJ2-7; tentative D call: TRBD1 (6 bases). V lost 0 bases and J 3 bases, leaving 12 bases between the germline ends. The CDR3 contains 15 residues. Germline V gives CDR1 SGHVS, CDR2 FNYEAQ. The chain's CDR3 is CASSLATGRIYEQYF. CDR3 in DNA: TGTGCCAGCAGCTTAGCTACAGGGCGTATCTACGAGCAGTACTTC.

The chain uses TRBV20-1 and TRBJ2-7, with 8 positions matching TRBD1. Germline-derived CDR1 and CDR2 are DFQATT and SNEGSKA (reference sequence). The trim removed 8 bases at V and 1 base at J, leaving 7 bases unmatched. The CDR3 consists of 13 residues. Here the CDR3 reads CSYGTGRSYEQYF. The CDR3 DNA sequence: TGCAGTTATGGGACAGGACGATCCTACGAGCAGTACTTC.

The genes are TRBV10-3 and TRBJ2-1, with 13 bases identical to TRBD2. CDR1 is ENHRY and CDR2 is SYGVKD in the germline V gene. The CDR3 is made up of 16 amino acids. V trimming: 6 bases; J trimming: 9 bases; junction bases outside the gene matches: 11. CDR3 sequence: CAISTGTSGAGGEQFF. For the CDR3, the DNA is TGTGCCATCAGCACCGGGACTAGCGGGGCCGGGGGTGAGCAGTTCTTC.

The V gene is TRBV20-1, the J gene TRBJ2-7; TRBD1 matches 7 bases. The CDR3 length is 14 residues. V lost 0 bases, J lost 3 bases, and 5 bases stayed unmatched. Germline loops: CDR1 DFQATT, CDR2 SNEGSKA (reference sequence). CDR3 sequence reads: CSAREGTDNYEQYF. Written as DNA, the CDR3 is TGCAGTGCTAGAGAGGGGACAGACAACTACGAGCAGTACTTC.

This clonotype was seen a few times. The genes are TRBV5-4 and TRBJ2-7; D unclear. Trimming cost V 3 bases and J 2 bases, with 15 bases left between them. The CDR3 is 15 residues long. Germline V gene lookup returns CDR1 SGHNT and CDR2 YYREEE (reference sequence). CDR3 amino acids: CASSWDPGPTYEQYF. CDR3 bases: TGTGCCAGCAGCTGGGATCCGGGCCCAACCTACGAGCAGTACTTC. Full variable domain (remainder filled in from reference TRBV5-4 and TRBJ2-7): ETGVTQSPTHLIKTRGQQVTLRCSSQSGHNTVSWYQQALGQGPQFIFQYYREEENGRGNFPPRFSGLQFPNYSSELNVNALELDDSALYLCASSWDPGPTYEQYFGPGTRLTVT.

This clonotype was seen a handful of times. The CDR3 spells CASSESLAGQNTGELFF. The CDR3 coding sequence is TGCGCCAGCAGTGAGTCTCTAGCGGGGCAGAACACCGGGGAGCTGTTTTTT. The chain recombines TRBV10-1 with TRBJ2-2; 9 nucleotides align to TRBD2. CDR3 length equals 17 residues. Per germline, CDR1 WNHNN and CDR2 SYGVQD (reference sequence). V shed 0 bases and J 1 base; nucleotides not matched to a gene: 3.

The chain recombines TRBV6-1 with TRBJ2-7; D possibly corresponds to TRBD2 (5 bases). Per the germline V gene, CDR1 is MNHNS and CDR2 is SASEGT. The germline V and J ends were trimmed by 4 bases and 0 bases, with 16 bases remaining between them. This CDR3 comprises 16 residues. The CDR3 spells CASSAPRIGSSYEQYF. CDR3 DNA sequence: TGTGCCAGCAGTGCCCCACGAATAGGGAGCTCCTACGAGCAGTACTTC.

This clonotype was seen more than once but under ten times. CDR3 in amino acids: CASSLGAASTDTQYF. The CDR3 DNA reads TGCGCCAGCAGCTTGGGTGCAGCTAGCACAGATACGCAGTATTTT. V is TRBV5-1 and J is TRBJ2-3, with D unresolved. Germline assignment: CDR1 SGHRS and CDR2 YFSETQ. This CDR3 region has 15 residues. V was cut by 0 bases and J by 0 bases, with 8 bases left in between.

The chain is built from TRBV20-1 and TRBJ1-1; D not resolved. V lost 6 bases and J lost 1, with 9 bases in between. Germline lookup yields CDR1 DFQATT and CDR2 SNEGSKA (reference sequence). This CDR3 has 12 amino acids. The CDR3 DNA reads TGCAGTGCCATGACACAGAACACTGAAGCTTTCTTT. This sequence encodes CSAMTQNTEAFF.

This clonotype was seen a few times. The rearrangement links TRBV12-3 or TRBV12-4 to TRBJ2-7; TRBD2 aligns across 9 bases. The V gene end was trimmed by 0 bases and the J gene end by 8 bases; junction bases not matched to a gene: 8. The CDR3 extends over 15 amino acids. The CDR3 here is CASSLALGGRAQQYF. The CDR3 bases are TGTGCCAGCAGTTTAGCGCTTGGCGGGAGGGCCCAGCAGTACTTC.

J is TRBJ2-1 and V is TRBV27; tentative D call: TRBD2 (6 bases). The CDR3 length is 15 residues. CDR1 MNHEY and CDR2 SMNVEV come from the germline V gene (reference sequence). The ends were cut back, 6 bases at V and 2 bases at J, with 14 bases in the middle. The CDR3 nucleotides are TGTGCCAGCAGCGCCGGAGGAGGGGCCTACAATGAGCAGTTCTTC. This translates into CASSAGGGAYNEQFF.

The rearrangement uses TRBV5-1 and TRBJ2-3; possible D gene TRBD1, 5 bases. The CDR3 is 16 amino acids. Trimming shortened V by 4 bases and J by 6 bases, and 21 bases separated the two germline ends. Germline V gene data show CDR1 as SGHRS and CDR2 as YFSETQ. The CDR3 loop is CASSQEGQRNMDTQYF. DNA for the CDR3: TGCGCCAGCAGCCAAGAAGGACAACGCAATATGGATACGCAGTATTTT.

In this sample, this clonotype turned up many times. The chain couples TRBV4-1 to TRBJ2-6; D is unresolved. The CDR3 covers 15 residues. Germline values: CDR1 MGHRA, CDR2 YSYEKL. The V and J ends lost 0 bases and 0 bases respectively, with 3 bases between them. CDR3: CASSQEGSGANVLTF. The CDR3 bases are TGCGCCAGCAGCCAAGAGGGCTCTGGGGCCAACGTCCTGACTTTC.

The J gene is TRBJ2-7, the V gene TRBV14; 8 nucleotides agree with TRBD2. Per the germline V gene, CDR1 is SGHDN and CDR2 is FVKESK. The CDR3 runs to 16 residues. Unmatched junction bases numbered 12, after V lost 4 bases and J lost 4 bases. CDR3 amino acids: CASSPLDPAGVYEQYF. The CDR3 nucleotides read TGTGCCAGCAGCCCCCTGGATCCAGCGGGAGTATACGAGCAGTACTTC.